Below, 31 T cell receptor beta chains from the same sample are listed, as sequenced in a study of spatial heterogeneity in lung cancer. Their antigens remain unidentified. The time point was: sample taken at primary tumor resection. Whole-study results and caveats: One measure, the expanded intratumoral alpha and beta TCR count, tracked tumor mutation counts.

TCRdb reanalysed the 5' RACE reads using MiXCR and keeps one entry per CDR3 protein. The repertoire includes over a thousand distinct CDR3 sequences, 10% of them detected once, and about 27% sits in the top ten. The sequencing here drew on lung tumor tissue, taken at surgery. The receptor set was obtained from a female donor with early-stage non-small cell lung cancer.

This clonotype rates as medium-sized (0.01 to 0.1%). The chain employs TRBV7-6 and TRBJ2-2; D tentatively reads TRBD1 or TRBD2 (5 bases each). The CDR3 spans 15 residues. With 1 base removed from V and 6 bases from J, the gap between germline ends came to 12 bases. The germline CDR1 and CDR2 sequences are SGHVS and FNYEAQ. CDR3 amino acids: CASSLGKGRAGELFF. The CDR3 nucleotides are TGTGCCAGCAGCTTAGGAAAGGGACGGGCCGGGGAGCTGTTTTTT.

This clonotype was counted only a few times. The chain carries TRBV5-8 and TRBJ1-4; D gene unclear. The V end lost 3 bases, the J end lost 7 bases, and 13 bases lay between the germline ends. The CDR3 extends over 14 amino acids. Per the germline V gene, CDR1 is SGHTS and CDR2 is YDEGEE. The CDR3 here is CASSYAGWGEKLFF. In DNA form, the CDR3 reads TGTGCCAGCAGCTATGCAGGATGGGGTGAAAAACTGTTTTTT.

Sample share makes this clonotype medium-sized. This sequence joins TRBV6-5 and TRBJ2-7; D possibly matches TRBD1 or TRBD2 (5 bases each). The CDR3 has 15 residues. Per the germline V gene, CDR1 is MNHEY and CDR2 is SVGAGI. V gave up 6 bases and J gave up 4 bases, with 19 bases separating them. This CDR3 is CASRRFRDGLYEQYF. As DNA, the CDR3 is TGTGCCAGCAGGAGATTCCGGGACGGTCTTTACGAGCAGTACTTC.

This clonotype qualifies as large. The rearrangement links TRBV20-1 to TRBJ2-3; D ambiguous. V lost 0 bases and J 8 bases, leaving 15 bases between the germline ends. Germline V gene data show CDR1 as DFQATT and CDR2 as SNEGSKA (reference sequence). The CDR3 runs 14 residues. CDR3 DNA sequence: TGCAGTGCTAGAGATATGGCCCGGGCGGCTACGCAGTATTTT. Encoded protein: CSARDMARAATQYF.

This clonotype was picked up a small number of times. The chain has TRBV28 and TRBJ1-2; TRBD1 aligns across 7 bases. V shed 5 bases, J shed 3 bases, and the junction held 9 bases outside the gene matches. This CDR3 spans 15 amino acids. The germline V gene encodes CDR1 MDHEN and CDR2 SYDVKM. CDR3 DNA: TGTGCCAGCAGTCGTCCCGGGACAGCAGACTATGGCTACACCTTC. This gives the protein CASSRPGTADYGYTF.

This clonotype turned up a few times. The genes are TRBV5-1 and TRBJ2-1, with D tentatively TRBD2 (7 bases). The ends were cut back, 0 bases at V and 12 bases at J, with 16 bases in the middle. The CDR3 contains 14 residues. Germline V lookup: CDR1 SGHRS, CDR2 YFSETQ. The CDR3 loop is CASSLAAGAGAQFF. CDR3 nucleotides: TGCGCCAGCAGCTTGGCCGCGGGGGCCGGGGCGCAGTTCTTC.

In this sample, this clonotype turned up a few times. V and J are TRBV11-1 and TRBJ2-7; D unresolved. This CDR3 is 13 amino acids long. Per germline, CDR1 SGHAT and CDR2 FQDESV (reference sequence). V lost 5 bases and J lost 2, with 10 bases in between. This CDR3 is CASSPLWAYEQYF. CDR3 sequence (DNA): TGTGCCAGCAGCCCCCTCTGGGCCTACGAGCAGTACTTC.

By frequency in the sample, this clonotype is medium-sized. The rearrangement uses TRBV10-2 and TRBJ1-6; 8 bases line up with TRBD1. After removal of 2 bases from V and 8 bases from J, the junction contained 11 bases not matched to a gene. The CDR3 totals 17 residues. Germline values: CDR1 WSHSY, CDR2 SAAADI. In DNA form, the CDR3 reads TGCGCCAGCAGTGAGCCGGCAGGGGGCGCGGAATATTCACCCCTCCACTTT. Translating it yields CASSEPAGGAEYSPLHF.

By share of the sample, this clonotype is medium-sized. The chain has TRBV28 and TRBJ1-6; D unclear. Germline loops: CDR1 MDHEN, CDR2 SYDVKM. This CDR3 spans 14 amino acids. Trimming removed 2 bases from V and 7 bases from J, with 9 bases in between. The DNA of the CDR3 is TGTGCCAGCAGTTTAGACACCTCGAATTCACCCCTCCACTTT. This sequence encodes CASSLDTSNSPLHF.

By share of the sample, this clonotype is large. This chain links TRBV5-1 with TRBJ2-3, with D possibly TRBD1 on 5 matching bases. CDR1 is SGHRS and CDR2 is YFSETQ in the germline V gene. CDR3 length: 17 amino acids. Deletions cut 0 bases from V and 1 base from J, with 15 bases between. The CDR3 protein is CASSLGVGAEGTDTQYF. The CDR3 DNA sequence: TGCGCCAGCAGCTTGGGTGTTGGGGCCGAGGGCACAGATACGCAGTATTTT.

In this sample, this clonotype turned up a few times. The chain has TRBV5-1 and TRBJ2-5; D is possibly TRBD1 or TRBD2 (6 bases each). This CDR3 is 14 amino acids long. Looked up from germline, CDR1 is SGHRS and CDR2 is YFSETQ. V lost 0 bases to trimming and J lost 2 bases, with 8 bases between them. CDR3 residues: CASSLAGAQETQYF. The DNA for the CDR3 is TGCGCCAGCAGCTTGGCGGGGGCTCAAGAGACCCAGTACTTC. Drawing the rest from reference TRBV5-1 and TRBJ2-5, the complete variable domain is KAGVTQTPRYLIKTRGQQVTLSCSPISGHRSVSWYQQTPGQGLQFLFEYFSETQRNKGNFPGRFSGRQFSNSRSEMNVSTLELGDSALYLCASSLAGAQETQYFGPGTRLLVL.

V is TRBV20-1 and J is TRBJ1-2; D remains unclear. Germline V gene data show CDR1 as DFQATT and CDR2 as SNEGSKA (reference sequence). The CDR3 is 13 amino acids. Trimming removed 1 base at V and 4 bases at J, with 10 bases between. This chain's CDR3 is CSARATVFYGYTF. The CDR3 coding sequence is TGCAGTGCTAGAGCGACGGTTTTCTATGGCTACACCTTC.

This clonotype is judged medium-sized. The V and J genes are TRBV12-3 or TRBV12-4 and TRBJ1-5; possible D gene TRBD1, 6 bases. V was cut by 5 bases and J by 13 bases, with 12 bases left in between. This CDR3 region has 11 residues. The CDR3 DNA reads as TGTGCCAGCAGTATGGGACACCTTCAGCATTTT. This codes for CASSMGHLQHF.

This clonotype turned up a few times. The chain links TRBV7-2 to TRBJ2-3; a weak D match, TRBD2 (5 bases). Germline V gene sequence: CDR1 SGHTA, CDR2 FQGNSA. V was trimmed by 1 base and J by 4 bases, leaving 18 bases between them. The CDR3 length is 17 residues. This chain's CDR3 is CASSLVRASRWPDTQYF. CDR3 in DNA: TGTGCCAGCAGCTTAGTAAGGGCTAGCAGGTGGCCAGATACGCAGTATTTT.

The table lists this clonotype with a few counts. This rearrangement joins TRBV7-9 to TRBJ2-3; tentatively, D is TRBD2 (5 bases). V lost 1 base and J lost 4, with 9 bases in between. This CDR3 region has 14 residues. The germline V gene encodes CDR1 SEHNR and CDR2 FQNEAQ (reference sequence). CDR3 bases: TGTGCCAGCAGCTTAGACCTTAGCGCAGATACGCAGTATTTT. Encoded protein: CASSLDLSADTQYF.

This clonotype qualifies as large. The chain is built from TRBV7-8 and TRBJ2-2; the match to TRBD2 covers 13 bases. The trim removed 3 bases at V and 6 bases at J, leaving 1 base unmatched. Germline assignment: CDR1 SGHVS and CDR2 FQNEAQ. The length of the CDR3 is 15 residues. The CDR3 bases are TGTGCCAGCAGCTTGGGACTAGCGGGGTCCGGGGAGCTGTTTTTT. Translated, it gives CASSLGLAGSGELFF. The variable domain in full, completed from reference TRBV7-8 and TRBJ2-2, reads GAGVSQSPRYKVAKRGQDVALRCDPISGHVSLFWYQQALGQGPEFLTYFQNEAQLDKSGLPSDRFFAERPEGSVSTLKIQRTQQEDSAVYLCASSLGLAGSGELFFGEGSRLTVL.

This chain's CDR3 is CSARDPSSRAALHF. The CDR3, as DNA: TGCAGTGCTAGAGATCCCAGTTCCCGTGCAGCCCTCCACTTT. The gene calls are TRBV20-1 and TRBJ1-6; D ambiguous. V was trimmed by 0 bases and J by 14 bases, leaving 17 bases between them. The V gene's germline CDR1 is DFQATT and CDR2 SNEGSKA (reference sequence). This CDR3 has 14 amino acids.

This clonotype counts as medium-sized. CDR3 DNA sequence: TGTGCCAGCAAGGCCGGGAACACCGGGGAGCTGTTTTTT. Its translation: CASKAGNTGELFF. V and J are TRBV12-3 or TRBV12-4 and TRBJ2-2; D not certain. CDR3 size: 13 residues. Trimming removed 7 bases at V and 1 base at J, with 7 bases between.

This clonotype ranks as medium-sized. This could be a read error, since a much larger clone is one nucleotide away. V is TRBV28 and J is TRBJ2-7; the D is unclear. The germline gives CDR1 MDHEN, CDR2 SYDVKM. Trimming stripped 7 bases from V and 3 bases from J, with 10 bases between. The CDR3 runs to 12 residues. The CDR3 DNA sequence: TGTGCCAGCACTTCCACGAGCTACGAGCAGTACTTC. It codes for CASTSTSYEQYF.

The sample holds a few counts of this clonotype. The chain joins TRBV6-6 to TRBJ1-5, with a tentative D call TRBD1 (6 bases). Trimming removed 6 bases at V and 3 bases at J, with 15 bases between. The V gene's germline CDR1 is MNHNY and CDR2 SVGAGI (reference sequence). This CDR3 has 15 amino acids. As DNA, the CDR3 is TGTGCCAGCAGCCCCCCCGGACAGAACAATCAGCCCCAGCATTTT. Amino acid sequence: CASSPPGQNNQPQHF.

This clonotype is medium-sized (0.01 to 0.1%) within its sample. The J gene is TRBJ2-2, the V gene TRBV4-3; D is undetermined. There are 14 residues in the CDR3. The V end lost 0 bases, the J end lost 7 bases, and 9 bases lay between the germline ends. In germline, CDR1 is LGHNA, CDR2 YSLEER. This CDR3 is CASSQEARSGELFF. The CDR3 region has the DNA TGCGCCAGCAGCCAAGAGGCCCGCAGCGGGGAGCTGTTTTTT.

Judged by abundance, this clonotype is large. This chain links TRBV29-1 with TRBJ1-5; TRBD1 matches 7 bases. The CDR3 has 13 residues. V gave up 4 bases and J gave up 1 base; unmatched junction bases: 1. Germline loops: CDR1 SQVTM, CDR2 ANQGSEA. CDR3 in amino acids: CSVAGGSNQPQHF. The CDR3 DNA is TGCAGCGTTGCAGGGGGAAGCAATCAGCCCCAGCATTTT.

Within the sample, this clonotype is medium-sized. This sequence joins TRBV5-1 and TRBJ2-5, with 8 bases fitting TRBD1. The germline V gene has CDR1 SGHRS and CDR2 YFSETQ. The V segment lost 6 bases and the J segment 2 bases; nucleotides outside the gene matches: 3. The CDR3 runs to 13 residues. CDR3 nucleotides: TGCGCCAGCAAATACAGGGGGCAAGAGACCCAGTACTTC. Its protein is CASKYRGQETQYF.

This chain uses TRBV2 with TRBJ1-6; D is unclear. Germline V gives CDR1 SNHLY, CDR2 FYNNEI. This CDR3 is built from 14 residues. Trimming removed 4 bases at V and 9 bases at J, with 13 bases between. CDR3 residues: CASSGGVLTSPLHF. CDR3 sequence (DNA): TGTGCCAGCAGTGGCGGGGTCTTAACTTCACCCCTCCACTTT.

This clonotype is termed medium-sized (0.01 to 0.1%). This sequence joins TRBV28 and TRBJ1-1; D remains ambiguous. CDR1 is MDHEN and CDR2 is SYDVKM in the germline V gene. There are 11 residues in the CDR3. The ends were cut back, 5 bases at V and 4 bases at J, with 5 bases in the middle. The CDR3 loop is CASSRGTEAFF. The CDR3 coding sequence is TGTGCCAGCAGTCGGGGCACTGAAGCTTTCTTT.

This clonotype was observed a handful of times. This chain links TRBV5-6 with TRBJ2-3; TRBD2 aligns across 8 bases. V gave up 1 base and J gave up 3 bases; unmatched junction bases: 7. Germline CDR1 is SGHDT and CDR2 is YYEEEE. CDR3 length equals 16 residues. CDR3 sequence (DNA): TGTGCCAGCAGCTTGCGCGGGGGGCAGAGAACAGATACGCAGTATTTT. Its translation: CASSLRGGQRTDTQYF.

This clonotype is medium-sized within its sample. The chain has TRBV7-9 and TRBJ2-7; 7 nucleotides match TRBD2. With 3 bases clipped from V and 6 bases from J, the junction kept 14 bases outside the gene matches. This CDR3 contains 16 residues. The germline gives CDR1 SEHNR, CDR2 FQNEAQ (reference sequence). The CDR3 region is CASSFVPGGASSEQYF. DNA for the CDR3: TGTGCCAGCAGCTTCGTACCGGGGGGAGCCTCGAGCGAGCAGTACTTC.

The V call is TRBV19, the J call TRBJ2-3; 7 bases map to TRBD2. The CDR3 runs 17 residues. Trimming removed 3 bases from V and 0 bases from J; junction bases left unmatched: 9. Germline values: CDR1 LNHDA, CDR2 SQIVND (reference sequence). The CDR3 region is CASSIGGSGASTDTQYF. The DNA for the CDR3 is TGTGCCAGTAGTATTGGCGGGAGCGGAGCTAGCACAGATACGCAGTATTTT.

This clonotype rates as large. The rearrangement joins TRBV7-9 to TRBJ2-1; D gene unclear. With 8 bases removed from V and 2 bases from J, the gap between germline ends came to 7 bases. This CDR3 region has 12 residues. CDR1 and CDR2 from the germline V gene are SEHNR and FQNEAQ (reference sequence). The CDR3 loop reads CASGTPYNEQFF. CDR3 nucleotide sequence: TGTGCCAGCGGTACGCCCTACAATGAGCAGTTCTTC.

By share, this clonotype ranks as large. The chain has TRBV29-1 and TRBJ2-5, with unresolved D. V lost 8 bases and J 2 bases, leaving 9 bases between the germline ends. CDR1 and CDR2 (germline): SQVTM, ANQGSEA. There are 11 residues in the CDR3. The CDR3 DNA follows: TGCAGCACACGGCATCAAGAGACCCAGTACTTC. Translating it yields CSTRHQETQYF.

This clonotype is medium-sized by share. The CDR3 DNA is TGTGCCAGCAGCTTAGGCCCCTACTCCTTAGCGGGAACTAGCACAGATACGCAGTATTTT. It encodes CASSLGPYSLAGTSTDTQYF. The chain employs TRBV7-9 and TRBJ2-3; TRBD2 agrees at 8 bases. Germline CDR1 SEHNR, CDR2 FQNEAQ (reference sequence). V was clipped by 1 base and J by 0 bases; unmatched bases: 15. CDR3 length: 20 amino acids. Complete variable domain (other parts from reference TRBV7-9 and TRBJ2-3): DTGVSQNPRHKITKRGQNVTFRCDPISEHNRLYWYRQTLGQGPEFLTYFQNEAQLEKSRLLSDRFSAERPKGSFSTLEIQRTEQGDSAMYLCASSLGPYSLAGTSTDTQYFGPGTRLTVL.